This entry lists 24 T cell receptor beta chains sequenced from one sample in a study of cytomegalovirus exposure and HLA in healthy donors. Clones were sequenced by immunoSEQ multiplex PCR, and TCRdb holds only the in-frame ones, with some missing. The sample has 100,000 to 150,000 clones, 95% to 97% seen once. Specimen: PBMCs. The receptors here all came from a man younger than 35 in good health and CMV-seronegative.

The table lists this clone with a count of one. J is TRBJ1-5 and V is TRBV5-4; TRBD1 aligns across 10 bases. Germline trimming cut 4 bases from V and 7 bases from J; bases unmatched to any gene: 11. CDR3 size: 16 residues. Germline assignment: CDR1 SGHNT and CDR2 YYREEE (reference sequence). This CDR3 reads CASSQGDRGPGQPQHF. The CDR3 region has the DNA TGTGCCAGCAGCCAGGGGGACAGGGGCCCGGGACAGCCCCAGCATTTT.

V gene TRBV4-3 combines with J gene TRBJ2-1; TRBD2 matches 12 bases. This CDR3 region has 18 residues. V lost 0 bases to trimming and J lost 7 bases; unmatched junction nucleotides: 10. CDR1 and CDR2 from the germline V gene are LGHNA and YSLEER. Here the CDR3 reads CASSQEGPSGLAGNEQFF. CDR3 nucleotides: TGCGCCAGCAGCCAAGAGGGCCCCTCTGGACTAGCGGGAAATGAGCAGTTCTTC.

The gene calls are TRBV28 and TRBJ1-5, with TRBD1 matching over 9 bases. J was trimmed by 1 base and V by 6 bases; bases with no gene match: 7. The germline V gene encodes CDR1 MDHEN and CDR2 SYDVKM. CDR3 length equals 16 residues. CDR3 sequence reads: CASRATDRGSNQPQHF. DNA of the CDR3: TGTGCCAGCAGGGCTACGGACAGGGGCAGCAATCAGCCCCAGCATTTT.

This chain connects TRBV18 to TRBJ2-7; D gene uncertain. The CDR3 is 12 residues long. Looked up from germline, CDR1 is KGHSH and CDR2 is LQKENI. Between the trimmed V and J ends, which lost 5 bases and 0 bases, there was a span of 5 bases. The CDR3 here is CASSSSSYEQYF. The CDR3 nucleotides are TGTGCCAGCTCATCGAGCTCCTACGAGCAGTACTTC.

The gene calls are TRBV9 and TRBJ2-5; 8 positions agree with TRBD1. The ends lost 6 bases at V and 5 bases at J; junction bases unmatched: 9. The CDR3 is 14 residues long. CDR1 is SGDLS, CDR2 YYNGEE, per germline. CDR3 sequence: CASNPGGLQETQYF. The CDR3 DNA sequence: TGTGCCAGCAACCCAGGGGGCTTGCAGGAGACCCAGTACTTC.

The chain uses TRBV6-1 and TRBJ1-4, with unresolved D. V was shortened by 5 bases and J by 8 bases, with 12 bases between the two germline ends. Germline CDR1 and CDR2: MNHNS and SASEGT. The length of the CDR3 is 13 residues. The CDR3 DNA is TGTGCCAGCAGTAGATCCGGTGAGGAAAAACTGTTTTTT. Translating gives CASSRSGEEKLFF.

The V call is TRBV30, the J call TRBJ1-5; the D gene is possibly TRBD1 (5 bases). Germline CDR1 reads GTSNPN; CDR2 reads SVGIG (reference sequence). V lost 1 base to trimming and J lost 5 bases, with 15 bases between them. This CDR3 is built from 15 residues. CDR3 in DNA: TGTGCCTGGAGTGATATAGGGACTGGTGATCAGCCCCAGCATTTT. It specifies CAWSDIGTGDQPQHF.

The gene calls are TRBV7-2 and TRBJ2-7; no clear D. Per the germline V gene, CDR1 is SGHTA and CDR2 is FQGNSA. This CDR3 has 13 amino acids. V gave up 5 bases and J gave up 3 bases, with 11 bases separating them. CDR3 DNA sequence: TGTGCCAGCAGCCCCCCCGCCAGCTACGAGCAGTACTTC. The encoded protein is CASSPPASYEQYF.

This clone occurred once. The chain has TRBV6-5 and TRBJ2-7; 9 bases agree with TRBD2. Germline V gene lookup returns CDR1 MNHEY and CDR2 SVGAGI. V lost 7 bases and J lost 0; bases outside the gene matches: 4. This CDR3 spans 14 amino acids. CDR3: CASTRTSASYEQYF. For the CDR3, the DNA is TGTGCCAGCACCAGGACTAGCGCCTCCTACGAGCAGTACTTC.

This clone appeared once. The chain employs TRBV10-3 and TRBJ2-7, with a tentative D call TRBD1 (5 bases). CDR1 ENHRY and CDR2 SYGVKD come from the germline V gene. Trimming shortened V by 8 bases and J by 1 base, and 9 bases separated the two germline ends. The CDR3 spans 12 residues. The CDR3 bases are TGTGCCATCGGGGCACGGTCCTACGAGCAGTACTTC. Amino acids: CAIGARSYEQYF.

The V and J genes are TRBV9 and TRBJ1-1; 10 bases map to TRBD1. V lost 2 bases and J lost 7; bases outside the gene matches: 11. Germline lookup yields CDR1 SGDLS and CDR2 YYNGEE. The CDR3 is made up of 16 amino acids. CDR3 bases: TGTGCCAGCAGCGTGGATACGGGACAGGGGCGTGTTGAAGCTTTCTTT. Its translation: CASSVDTGQGRVEAFF.

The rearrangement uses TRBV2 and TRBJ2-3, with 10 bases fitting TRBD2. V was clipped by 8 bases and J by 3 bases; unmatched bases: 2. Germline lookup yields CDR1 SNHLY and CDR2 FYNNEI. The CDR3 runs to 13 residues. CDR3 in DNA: TGTGCCAGCCTAGCGGGAGAAACAGATACGCAGTATTTT. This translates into CASLAGETDTQYF.

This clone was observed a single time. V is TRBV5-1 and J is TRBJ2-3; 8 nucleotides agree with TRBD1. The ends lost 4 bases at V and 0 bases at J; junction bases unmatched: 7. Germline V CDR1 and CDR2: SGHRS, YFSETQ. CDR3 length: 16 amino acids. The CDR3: CASSPLDRASTDTQYF. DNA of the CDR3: TGCGCCAGCAGCCCCCTGGACAGGGCTAGCACAGATACGCAGTATTTT.

In DNA form, the CDR3 reads TGTGCCAGCTCTCCTTTGTCCGCCCCCGGAGATCAGCCCCAGCATTTT. Amino acids: CASSPLSAPGDQPQHF. The rearrangement uses TRBV28 and TRBJ1-5; no firm D call. V lost 8 bases and J lost 5, with 22 bases in between. CDR3 size: 16 residues. From germline, CDR1 is MDHEN and CDR2 SYDVKM.

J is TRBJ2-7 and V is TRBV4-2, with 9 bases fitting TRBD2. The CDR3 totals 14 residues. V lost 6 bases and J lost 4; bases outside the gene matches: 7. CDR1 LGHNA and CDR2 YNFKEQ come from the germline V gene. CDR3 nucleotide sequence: TGTGCCAGCAGGAGGGATAGCGGGAGTTACGAGCAGTACTTC. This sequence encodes CASRRDSGSYEQYF.

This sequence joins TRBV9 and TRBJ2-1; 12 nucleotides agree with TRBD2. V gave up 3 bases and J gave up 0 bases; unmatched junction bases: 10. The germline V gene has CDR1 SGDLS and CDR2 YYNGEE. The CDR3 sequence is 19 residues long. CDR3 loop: CASSDGLAGPLSSYNEQFF. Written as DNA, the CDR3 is TGTGCCAGCAGCGACGGACTAGCGGGACCCCTTAGCTCCTACAATGAGCAGTTCTTC. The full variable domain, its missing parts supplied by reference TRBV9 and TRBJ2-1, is DSGVTQTPKHLITATGQRVTLRCSPRSGDLSVYWYQQSLDQGLQFLIQYYNGEERAKGNILERFSAQQFPDLHSELNLSSLELGDSALYFCASSDGLAGPLSSYNEQFFGPGTRLTVL.

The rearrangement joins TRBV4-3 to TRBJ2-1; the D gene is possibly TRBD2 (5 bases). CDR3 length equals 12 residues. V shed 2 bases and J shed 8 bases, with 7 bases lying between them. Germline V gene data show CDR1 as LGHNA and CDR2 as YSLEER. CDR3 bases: TGCGCCAGCAGCCAATACGGGGATGAGCAGTTCTTC. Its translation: CASSQYGDEQFF.

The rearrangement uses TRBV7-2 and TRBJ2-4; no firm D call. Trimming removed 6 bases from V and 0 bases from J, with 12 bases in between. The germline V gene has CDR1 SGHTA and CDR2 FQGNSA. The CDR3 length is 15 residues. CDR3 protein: CASSFTPLAKNIQYF. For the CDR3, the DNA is TGTGCCAGCAGTTTTACACCCTTAGCCAAAAACATTCAGTACTTC.

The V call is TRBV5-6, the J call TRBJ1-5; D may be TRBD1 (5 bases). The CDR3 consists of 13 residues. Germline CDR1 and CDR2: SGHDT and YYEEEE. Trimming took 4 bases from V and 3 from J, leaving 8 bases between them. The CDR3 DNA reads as TGTGCCAGCAGCCGACAGTCCAATCAGCCCCAGCATTTT. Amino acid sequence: CASSRQSNQPQHF.

The CDR3 reads CASSQRTGPNYGYTF. DNA for the CDR3: TGTGCCAGCAGCCAAAGGACAGGGCCTAACTATGGCTACACCTTC. V is TRBV14 and J is TRBJ1-2; 8 bases fit TRBD1. V shed 2 bases and J 0 bases; nucleotides not matched to a gene: 2. The CDR3 is 15 amino acids. Germline V lookup: CDR1 SGHDN, CDR2 FVKESK. Combining the CDR3 with reference TRBV14 and TRBJ1-2 gives the whole variable domain EAGVTQFPSHSVIEKGQTVTLRCDPISGHDNLYWYRRVMGKEIKFLLHFVKESKQDESGMPNNRFLAERTGGTYSTLKVQPAELEDSGVYFCASSQRTGPNYGYTFGSGTRLTVV.

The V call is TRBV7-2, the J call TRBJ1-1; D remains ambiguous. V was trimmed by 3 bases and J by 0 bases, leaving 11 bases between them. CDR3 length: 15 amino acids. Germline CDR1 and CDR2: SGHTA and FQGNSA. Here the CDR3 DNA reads TGTGCCAGCAGCTTGCAAGAGGGTTTGAACACTGAAGCTTTCTTT. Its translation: CASSLQEGLNTEAFF.

CDR3 bases: TGTGCCAGCAGTCGGACTGCAACTAATGAAAAACTGTTTTTT. Translated, it gives CASSRTATNEKLFF. The chain uses TRBV6-5 and TRBJ1-4; D is undetermined. CDR3 length: 14 amino acids. Trimming took 5 bases from V and 0 from J, leaving 7 bases between them. Germline CDR1 is MNHEY and CDR2 is SVGAGI.

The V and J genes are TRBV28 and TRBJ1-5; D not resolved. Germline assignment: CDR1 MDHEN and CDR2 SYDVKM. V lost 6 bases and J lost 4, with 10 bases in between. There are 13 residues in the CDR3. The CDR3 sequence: CASSLVSNQPQHF. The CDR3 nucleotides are TGTGCCAGCAGCCTCGTGAGTAATCAGCCCCAGCATTTT.

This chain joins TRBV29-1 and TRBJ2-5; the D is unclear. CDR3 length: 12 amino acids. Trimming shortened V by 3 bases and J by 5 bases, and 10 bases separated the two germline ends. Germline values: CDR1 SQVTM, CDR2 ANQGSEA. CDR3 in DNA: TGCAGCGTTGAGGGCTCGCCTGAGACCCAGTACTTC. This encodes CSVEGSPETQYF. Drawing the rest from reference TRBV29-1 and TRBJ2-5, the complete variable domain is SAVISQKPSRDICQRGTSLTIQCQVDSQVTMMFWYRQQPGQSLTLIATANQGSEATYESGFVIDKFPISRPNLTFSTLTVSNMSPEDSSIYLCSVEGSPETQYFGPGTRLLVL.